Below, 30 T cell receptor beta chains from the same sample are listed, as sequenced in a study of CD8 T cells in ankylosing spondylitis. Each CDR3 protein is one row after TCRdb ran MiXCR on the 5' RACE reads. The table has around 300,000 distinct CDR3 sequences, 11% seen once; the top ten hold roughly 9.2%. The sample consisted of blood, either unsorted or a sorted T cell fraction (not recorded which). The receptors shown here come from a female donor with ankylosing spondylitis or in good health (not recorded which).

On this clonotype: Being one base from a much bigger clone, this may be a read error. This rearrangement joins TRBV6-1 to TRBJ2-7; 11 bases fit TRBD1. Germline assignment: CDR1 MNHNS and CDR2 SASEGT. There are 14 residues in the CDR3. For the CDR3, the DNA is TGTTCCAGCAGTAGGGGACAGGGGGTCTACGAGCAGTACTTC. Residues: CSSSRGQGVYEQYF.

This clonotype was detected a few times. The V and J genes are TRBV29-1 and TRBJ2-5, with a weak D call TRBD1 (5 bases). The CDR3 runs to 13 residues. Trimming pared 0 bases from V and 9 bases from J, leaving 14 bases between. Per germline, CDR1 SQVTM and CDR2 ANQGSEA. The CDR3 DNA follows: TGCAGCGTTGAAGAGGGTCGGACACTCCCCCAGTACTTC. This codes for CSVEEGRTLPQYF.

CDR3 bases: TGTGCCAGCAGTTTCCGGGACAGGGGCAAGTACAATGAGCAGTTCTTC. This codes for CASSFRDRGKYNEQFF. This chain joins TRBV6-5 and TRBJ2-1, with 10 positions matching TRBD1. The CDR3 spans 16 residues. Germline CDR1 and CDR2: MNHEY and SVGAGI. Unmatched junction bases numbered 7, after V lost 4 bases and J lost 4 bases.

At least ten counts were recorded for this clonotype. The gene calls are TRBV6-5 and TRBJ2-4; D possibly matches TRBD1 or TRBD2 (5 bases each). In germline, CDR1 is MNHEY, CDR2 SVGAGI. Trimming shortened V by 4 bases and J by 2 bases, and 9 bases separated the two germline ends. The CDR3 totals 14 residues. In nucleotides, the CDR3 is TGTGCCAGCAGTTCTGAGGGGACCAAAAACATTCAGTACTTC. Translated, it gives CASSSEGTKNIQYF.

This clonotype was found a few times. The chain joins TRBV7-9 to TRBJ1-2; 7 positions match TRBD1. Germline CDR1 is SEHNR and CDR2 is FQNEAQ (reference sequence). The junction had 5 bases not matched to a gene; V was cut back by 1 base and J by 9 bases. This CDR3 region has 13 residues. CDR3 protein: CASSLGQQGSYTF. The CDR3 region has the DNA TGTGCCAGCAGCTTAGGTCAACAGGGGAGCTACACCTTC.

This clonotype was detected many times. The chain carries TRBV10-2 and TRBJ2-2; D ambiguous. V lost 6 bases, J lost 0 bases, and 8 bases lay in between. In germline, CDR1 is WSHSY, CDR2 SAAADI. This CDR3 contains 14 residues. In DNA, the CDR3 is TGCGCCAGCAGGCTCGACACGAACACCGGGGAGCTGTTTTTT. Translated: CASRLDTNTGELFF.

This chain joins TRBV2 and TRBJ1-2, with D possibly TRBD1 on 5 matching bases. Germline values: CDR1 SNHLY, CDR2 FYNNEI. This CDR3 is 12 amino acids long. Trimming pared 3 bases from V and 8 bases from J, leaving 10 bases between. CDR3 sequence: CASSEGGTGYTF. The CDR3 DNA reads as TGTGCCAGCAGTGAGGGAGGGACGGGCTACACCTTC.

This clonotype was counted ten times or more. V is TRBV7-2 and J is TRBJ2-1; the D gene is possibly TRBD2 (5 bases). CDR1 is SGHTA, CDR2 FQGNSA, per germline. V was clipped by 5 bases and J by 5 bases, with 22 bases between them. CDR3 length equals 17 residues. The CDR3 DNA follows: TGTGCCAGCAGCGATAGCAGCGGCCTGGGTGGCAACAATGAGCAGTTCTTC. As protein: CASSDSSGLGGNNEQFF. The variable domain in full, with the rest retrieved from reference TRBV7-2 and TRBJ2-1, is GAGVSQSPSNKVTEKGKDVELRCDPISGHTALYWYRQSLGQGLEFLIYFQGNSAPDKSGLPSDRFSAERTGGSVSTLTIQRTQQEDSAVYLCASSDSSGLGGNNEQFFGPGTRLTVL.

Ten or more counts support this clonotype. This chain links TRBV7-2 with TRBJ2-7, with 8 positions matching TRBD1. The CDR3 covers 15 residues. Losses at the gene ends were 0 bases for V and 2 bases for J; bases not matched to a gene: 3. CDR1 is SGHTA and CDR2 is FQGNSA in the germline V gene. CDR3 loop: CASSLALGQAYEQYF. Written as DNA, the CDR3 is TGTGCCAGCAGCTTAGCATTGGGACAGGCCTACGAGCAGTACTTC.

This clonotype was detected ten times or more. This CDR3 is CAIRPGTSGSTPFRTGELFF. CDR3 in DNA: TGTGCCATCAGGCCAGGGACTAGCGGGAGTACACCATTCAGAACCGGGGAGCTGTTTTTT. The chain recombines TRBV10-3 with TRBJ2-2; 14 bases line up with TRBD2. CDR3 length equals 20 residues. Losses at the gene ends were 6 bases for V and 5 bases for J; bases not matched to a gene: 17. In germline, CDR1 is ENHRY, CDR2 SYGVKD.

This clonotype was counted between two and nine times. The chain combines TRBV7-2 with TRBJ2-4, with 9 bases identical to TRBD1. Germline trimming cut 5 bases from V and 2 bases from J; bases unmatched to any gene: 7. Germline CDR1 reads SGHTA; CDR2 reads FQGNSA. This CDR3 region has 16 residues. The CDR3 nucleotides read TGTGCCAGCAGCCAGGACAGGGGAGGGTCCAAAAACATTCAGTACTTC. Translating gives CASSQDRGGSKNIQYF. The complete variable domain, with remaining parts taken from reference TRBV7-2 and TRBJ2-4, reads GAGVSQSPSNKVTEKGKDVELRCDPISGHTALYWYRQSLGQGLEFLIYFQGNSAPDKSGLPSDRFSAERTGGSVSTLTIQRTQQEDSAVYLCASSQDRGGSKNIQYFGAGTRLSVL.

Relative to its sample, this clonotype is medium-sized (0.01 to 0.1%). The chain combines TRBV6-2 or TRBV6-3 with TRBJ2-1, with D possibly matching TRBD1 (6 bases). Germline V gives CDR1 MNHEY, CDR2 SVGEGT. The V end lost 2 bases, the J end lost 2 bases, and 10 bases lay between the germline ends. CDR3 length: 15 residues. CDR3 amino acids: CASSYGRGPYNEQFF. The CDR3 coding sequence is TGTGCCAGCAGTTACGGCAGGGGCCCCTACAATGAGCAGTTCTTC.

On this clonotype itself: The CDR3 does not close with the conserved phenylalanine or tryptophan, likely indicating a read error. J is TRBJ2-4 and V is TRBV28; 9 bases are a match to TRBD2. J lost 0 bases, V lost 6 bases, and 9 bases had no gene match. This CDR3 region has 17 residues. From germline, CDR1 is MDHEN and CDR2 SYDVKM. The CDR3, as DNA: TGTGCCAGCAGCCCCATTCTTAGCGGGAGAGCCAAAAACATTCAGTACATC. Translation: CASSPILSGRAKNIQYI.

This clonotype was recorded many times. The J gene is TRBJ2-1, the V gene TRBV18; possible D gene TRBD1, 6 bases. This CDR3 has 14 residues. Germline lookup yields CDR1 KGHSH and CDR2 LQKENI. The germline V and J ends were trimmed by 5 bases and 6 bases, with 14 bases remaining between them. The CDR3 nucleotides are TGTGCCAGCTCAGTCAGCAGGGGCCGCAATGAGCAGTTCTTC. Encoded protein: CASSVSRGRNEQFF.

There are a few counts of this clonotype. V is TRBV20-1 and J is TRBJ1-1; TRBD1 matches 12 bases. Germline loops: CDR1 DFQATT, CDR2 SNEGSKA (reference sequence). The CDR3 consists of 16 residues. The V segment lost 4 bases and the J segment 4 bases; nucleotides outside the gene matches: 10. This CDR3 reads CSAIRRDRGPVTEAFF. CDR3 DNA: TGCAGTGCTATCCGTCGGGACAGGGGGCCTGTCACTGAAGCTTTCTTT.

Many counts were recorded for this clonotype. This sequence joins TRBV29-1 and TRBJ2-1, with 8 bases fitting TRBD1. CDR1 is SQVTM and CDR2 is ANQGSEA in the germline V gene. V lost 6 bases, J lost 7 bases, and 2 bases stayed unmatched. The CDR3 spans 11 residues. The CDR3 bases are TGCAGCGTGAGACAGGGGAATGAGCAGTTCTTC. It translates to CSVRQGNEQFF.

V and J are TRBV18 and TRBJ2-1; a possible D gene is TRBD1 (6 bases). Per germline, CDR1 KGHSH and CDR2 LQKENI. The V end was cut by 0 bases, the J end by 8 bases, with 17 bases between. The CDR3 spans 16 residues. The CDR3 loop reads CASSPPMGANGDEQFF. DNA of the CDR3: TGTGCCAGCTCACCACCTATGGGGGCTAATGGCGATGAGCAGTTCTTC.

This clonotype showed up many times. The chain uses TRBV11-1 and TRBJ2-3; 10 nucleotides line up with TRBD1. Germline V lookup: CDR1 SGHAT, CDR2 FQDESV (reference sequence). J was trimmed by 6 bases and V by 2 bases; bases with no gene match: 14. This CDR3 is built from 18 residues. The CDR3 DNA reads TGTGCCAGCAGCTTACGACGTTTGACAGGGGGCCGGTCGGATACGCAGTATTTT. Encoded protein: CASSLRRLTGGRSDTQYF.

The chain employs TRBV7-2 and TRBJ1-1; maybe TRBD1 (5 bases). Deletions cut 11 bases from V and 5 bases from J, with 15 bases between. This CDR3 contains 12 residues. Germline V lookup: CDR1 SGHTA, CDR2 FQGNSA. The CDR3 loop reads CAVEGLQTEAFF. The CDR3 DNA is TGTGCCGTGGAGGGGCTCCAGACTGAAGCTTTCTTT.

This clonotype was counted at least ten times. The chain carries TRBV20-1 and TRBJ2-1; 8 positions agree with TRBD2. Germline CDR1 is DFQATT and CDR2 is SNEGSKA (reference sequence). The CDR3 covers 14 residues. The trim removed 3 bases at V and 4 bases at J, leaving 5 bases unmatched. As DNA, the CDR3 is TGCAGTGCTAGGGATAGCGGGACTTACAATGAGCAGTTCTTC. Its protein product is CSARDSGTYNEQFF.

This clonotype was observed at least ten times. The chain carries TRBV12-3 or TRBV12-4 and TRBJ2-2; TRBD2 aligns across 7 bases. Trimming at V came to 5 bases and at J to 4 bases, leaving 4 bases not matched to a gene. This CDR3 has 14 amino acids. Here the CDR3 reads CASSPTGGTGELFF. The CDR3 DNA is TGTGCCAGCAGTCCGACGGGGGGCACCGGGGAGCTGTTTTTT.

This clonotype was detected many times. V gene TRBV5-1 combines with J gene TRBJ2-3; D call uncertain. The V gene's germline CDR1 is SGHRS and CDR2 YFSETQ. The CDR3 covers 15 residues. V was clipped by 2 bases and J by 2 bases, with 12 bases between them. The CDR3 region is CASSFLGGFTDTQYF. CDR3 DNA sequence: TGCGCCAGCAGCTTTTTAGGCGGATTCACAGATACGCAGTATTTT.

The sample holds many counts of this clonotype. This chain joins TRBV5-1 and TRBJ2-3; 7 bases line up with TRBD1. V gave up 3 bases and J gave up 0 bases; unmatched junction bases: 10. The CDR3 covers 17 residues. Germline V gene data show CDR1 as SGHRS and CDR2 as YFSETQ. Written as DNA, the CDR3 is TGCGCCAGCAGCTCGGTCTCAGGGGGACCTAGCACAGATACGCAGTATTTT. It is translated as CASSSVSGGPSTDTQYF.

This clonotype was observed at least ten times. This chain connects TRBV7-2 to TRBJ1-4; 9 positions agree with TRBD1. The CDR3 consists of 14 residues. The V segment lost 4 bases and the J segment 8 bases; nucleotides outside the gene matches: 5. In germline, CDR1 is SGHTA, CDR2 FQGNSA. CDR3 region: CASSSTGGREKLFF. CDR3 DNA sequence: TGTGCCAGCAGCTCAACAGGGGGCCGGGAAAAACTGTTTTTT.

This clonotype has a count of ten or more. The chain uses TRBV20-1 and TRBJ1-1; 8 bases match TRBD1. The CDR3 runs 12 residues. CDR1 is DFQATT, CDR2 SNEGSKA, per germline (reference sequence). Trimming at V came to 3 bases and at J to 7 bases, leaving 4 bases not matched to a gene. CDR3 protein: CSASWDRIEAFF. CDR3 nucleotides: TGCAGTGCTAGCTGGGACAGGATTGAAGCTTTCTTT.

The table lists this clonotype with a few counts. The rearrangement uses TRBV7-9 and TRBJ2-7, with 9 positions matching TRBD2. CDR3 length: 15 amino acids. With 2 bases clipped from V and 6 bases from J, the junction kept 8 bases outside the gene matches. CDR1 is SEHNR, CDR2 FQNEAQ, per germline (reference sequence). CDR3 bases: TGTGCCAGCAGCTTAATCAATGCGGGAGGGCCCGAGCAGTACTTC. It codes for CASSLINAGGPEQYF.

As regards this clonotype: A much larger clone lies one base from this, so it may be a read error. The rearrangement uses TRBV12-3 or TRBV12-4 and TRBJ2-3; no definite D call. V was cut by 5 bases and J by 0 bases, with 9 bases left in between. The CDR3 runs 14 residues. The CDR3 region has the DNA TGTGCCAGCAGTCGACACAGTAGCACAGATACGCAGTATTTT. Its protein is CASSRHSSTDTQYF.

This clonotype was counted many times. The chain is built from TRBV6-1 and TRBJ1-5; tentative D call: TRBD1 (5 bases). The V gene's germline CDR1 is MNHNS and CDR2 SASEGT. V shed 1 base and J shed 7 bases, with 14 bases lying between them. This CDR3 spans 15 amino acids. In nucleotides, the CDR3 is TGTGCCAGCAGTGAAGTTAGAGGGGCGCGGCAGCCCCAGCATTTT. This codes for CASSEVRGARQPQHF.

This clonotype was counted ten times or more. V usage is TRBV5-1 and J usage is TRBJ2-1; a weak D match, TRBD1 (6 bases). Looked up from germline, CDR1 is SGHRS and CDR2 is YFSETQ. V was shortened by 3 bases and J by 4 bases, with 11 bases between the two germline ends. The CDR3 has 14 residues. The CDR3 region is CASSWGPGYNEQFF. CDR3 nucleotide sequence: TGCGCCAGCAGCTGGGGGCCAGGGTACAATGAGCAGTTCTTC.

The chain has TRBV20-1 and TRBJ2-5, with D perhaps matching TRBD2 (5 bases). Per germline, CDR1 DFQATT and CDR2 SNEGSKA (reference sequence). This CDR3 comprises 13 residues. The V end was cut by 6 bases, the J end by 2 bases, with 13 bases between. CDR3 loop: CSATPRGQETQYF. In DNA, the CDR3 is TGCAGTGCCACCCCCCGGGGTCAAGAGACCCAGTACTTC.